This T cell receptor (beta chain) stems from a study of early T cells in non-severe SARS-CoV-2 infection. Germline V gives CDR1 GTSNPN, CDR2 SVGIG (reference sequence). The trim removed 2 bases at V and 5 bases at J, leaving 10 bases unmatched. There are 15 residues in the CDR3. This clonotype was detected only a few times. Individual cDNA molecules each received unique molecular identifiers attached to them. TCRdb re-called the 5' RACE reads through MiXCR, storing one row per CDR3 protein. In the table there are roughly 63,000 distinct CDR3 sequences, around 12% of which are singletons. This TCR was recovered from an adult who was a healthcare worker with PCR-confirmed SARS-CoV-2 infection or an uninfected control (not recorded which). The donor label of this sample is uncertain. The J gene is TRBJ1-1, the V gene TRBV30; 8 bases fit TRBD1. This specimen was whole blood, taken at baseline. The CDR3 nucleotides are TGTGCCTGGAGTAGTAAAGGGACAGGAAATACTGAAGCTTTCTTT. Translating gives CAWSSKGTGNTEAFF.